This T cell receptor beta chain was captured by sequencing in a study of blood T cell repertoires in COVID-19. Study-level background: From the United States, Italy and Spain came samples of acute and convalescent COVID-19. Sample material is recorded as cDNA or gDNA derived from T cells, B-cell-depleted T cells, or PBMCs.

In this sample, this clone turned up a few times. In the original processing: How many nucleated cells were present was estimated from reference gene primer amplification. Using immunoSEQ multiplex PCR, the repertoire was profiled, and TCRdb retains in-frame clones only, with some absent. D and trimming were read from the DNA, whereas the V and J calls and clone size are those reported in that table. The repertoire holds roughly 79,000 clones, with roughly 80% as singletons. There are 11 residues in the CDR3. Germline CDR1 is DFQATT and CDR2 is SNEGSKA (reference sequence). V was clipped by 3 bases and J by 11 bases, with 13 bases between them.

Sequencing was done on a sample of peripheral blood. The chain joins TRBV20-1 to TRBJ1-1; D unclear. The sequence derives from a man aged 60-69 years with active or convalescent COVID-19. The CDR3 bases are TGCAGTGCTAGTCGGCAGGTGGGCGCTTTCTTT. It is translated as CSASRQVGAFF.